Included here is one T cell receptor beta chain sequence, with context. The antigen is unknown. This entry comes from a study of T cell repertoires in cytomegalovirus infection. On the study more broadly: An indication of both CMV infection and matching HLA type came from public TCR beta signatures. Whole-study findings and limits: Public TCR beta family frequency separated CMV-and-HLA carriers, including in an independent cohort. CMV-specific TCR beta clonotypes restricted by HLA-C were the ones dominating the ex vivo response.

TCRdb independently ran MiXCR on the reads; one entry per CDR3 protein. The sample yields about 100,000 distinct CDR3 sequences, 20% to 25% seen once. J lost 7 bases, V lost 4 bases, and 6 bases had no gene match. CDR1 is MDHEN, CDR2 SYDVKM, per germline. The length of the CDR3 is 14 residues. Sequencing was done on a sample of CD8+ T cells from PBMCs. The clonotype was recovered from a human donor in good health (CMV status not recorded). Some clones in this sample may be carry-over from other donors' samples. This chain joins TRBV28 and TRBJ2-7; TRBD2 matches at 11 bases. In DNA, the CDR3 is TGTGCCAGCAGTTCCGGGACTAGCGGACGGGAGCAGTACTTC. Amino acids: CASSSGTSGREQYF.